This TCR beta chain was sequenced in a study of OX40 agonist ivuxolimab in advanced cancers. Study overall: The mean age was approximately 60 years, ranging from about 20 to 90, with 65% to 85% of participants male. Findings and caveats of the study: Several nonresponders also turned out to have low normalized T-cell clonal expansion. The study found among the lowest clonal expansion in partial responders at 0.1-3.0 mg/kg.

This CDR3 contains 14 residues. V trimming: 4 bases; J trimming: 9 bases; junction bases outside the gene matches: 9. Germline CDR1 is SGHRS and CDR2 is YFSETQ. Only in-frame clones appear in the TCRdb table, and some are missing; sequencing was by immunoSEQ multiplex PCR. The sample yields tens of thousands of clones, about four fifths seen once. As regards this clone: Antigen: not known.

This TCR was recovered from an adult with an advanced solid tumor such as melanoma, head and neck, liver or kidney cancer. Here the sequenced sample was CD4+ or CD8+ T cells sorted from blood, taken in a trial of the OX40 agonist ivuxolimab. This sequence joins TRBV5-1 and TRBJ2-2; 7 positions match TRBD2. The DNA of the CDR3 is TGCGCCAGCAGCCCCGAGCGGGAAGGATGGGAGCTGTTTTTT. It encodes CASSPEREGWELFF.